These 4 T cell receptor beta chains share one sample of origin, sequenced in a study of cytomegalovirus exposure and HLA in healthy donors. 13 Jbeta primers and 60 Vbeta primers were used for the PCR. Some clones are missing from TCRdb's copy, which holds only in-frame ones; the method was immunoSEQ multiplex PCR. Here the sample spans some 170,000 clones, roughly 79% being singletons. The sequencing sample was made of PBMCs. All receptors derive from a woman aged 40 to 50 in good health and CMV-seronegative.

The V and J genes are TRBV18 and TRBJ2-7; TRBD1 matches at 9 bases. The CDR3 is 14 residues long. Germline V lookup: CDR1 KGHSH, CDR2 LQKENI. The trim removed 6 bases at V and 6 bases at J, leaving 9 bases unmatched. The CDR3 sequence: CASSLGQGFVEQYF. CDR3 DNA: TGTGCCAGCTCCCTCGGACAGGGGTTTGTCGAGCAGTACTTC.

The chain recombines TRBV28 with TRBJ1-5; the match to TRBD1 covers 8 bases. The CDR3 runs 17 residues. The germline V gene encodes CDR1 MDHEN and CDR2 SYDVKM. The ends lost 7 bases at V and 5 bases at J; junction bases unmatched: 16. The CDR3 spells CASINKFTGGRDQPQHF. The CDR3 DNA reads as TGTGCCAGCATCAATAAATTCACAGGGGGTCGAGATCAGCCCCAGCATTTT. The variable domain in full, completed from reference TRBV28 and TRBJ1-5, reads DVKVTQSSRYLVKRTGEKVFLECVQDMDHENMFWYRQDPGLGLRLIYFSYDVKMKEKGDIPEGYSVSREKKERFSLILESASTNQTSMYLCASINKFTGGRDQPQHFGDGTRLSIL.

V usage is TRBV18 and J usage is TRBJ2-7, with D possibly being TRBD2 (7 bases). The V end lost 2 bases, the J end lost 0 bases, and 14 bases lay between the germline ends. This CDR3 comprises 16 residues. Germline CDR1 and CDR2: KGHSH and LQKENI. CDR3: CASSPSTRGASYEQYF. Written as DNA, the CDR3 is TGTGCCAGCTCACCAAGTACCCGGGGGGCCTCCTACGAGCAGTACTTC.

This clone has only one observation. The rearrangement uses TRBV5-1 and TRBJ2-3, with a weak D call TRBD1 (6 bases). V was cut by 7 bases and J by 1 base, with 10 bases left in between. Germline values: CDR1 SGHRS, CDR2 YFSETQ. CDR3 length equals 13 residues. In nucleotides, the CDR3 is TGCGCCAGCCGCCGACAGGGCACAGATACGCAGTATTTT. This codes for CASRRQGTDTQYF.